This passage covers 19 T cell receptor delta chains from one sample sequenced in a study of γδ T cells in repeated Plasmodium falciparum infection. TCRdb re-called the multiplex PCR reads through CATT. The table lists 70,000 to 95,000 delta-chain clones, 1.4% of them singletons. Bulk repertoires came from Vgamma9/Vdelta2+ or Vdelta2-negative gammadelta T cells flow-sorted from PBMC. Source material: gamma-delta T cells from blood. These receptor sequences come from a pool of human donors (malaria-infected and uninfected, not separated).

This clone was counted many times. A far larger clone is only one base removed, so a read error is likely. This sample also contains other DNA sequences that code for the same CDR3. The V and J genes are TRDV1 and TRDJ1, with D perhaps TRDD2 or TRDD3 (5 bases each). The germline V gene has CDR1 TSWWSYY and CDR2 QGS. This CDR3 spans 16 amino acids. CDR3 sequence reads: CALGESPSSSTDKLIF. DNA of the CDR3: TGTGCCCTTGGGGAATCACCTTCTTCGTCTACCGATAAACTCATCTTT.

This clone has more than one count but fewer than ten. TCRdb shows a much larger clone's protein in place of this DNA's translation, and the two differ at residue 7, likely through a read error; the protein shown is translated from the DNA. The rearrangement links TRDV1 to TRDJ1, with 7 bases aligning to TRDD3. The J gene was missing in TCRdb and was found by matching the end of the DNA to germline. CDR1 and CDR2 from the germline V gene are TSWWSYY and QGS. V dropped 8 bases and J dropped 1; count of bases not matched to a gene: 22. The CDR3 length is 19 residues. CDR3 coding DNA: TGTGCTCTTTGTCGCCTTCGGAATCTCCTGGGGGCTTCCACCGATAAACTCATCTTT. Amino acid sequence: CALCRLRNLLGASTDKLIF.

This clone was counted between two and nine times. The amino acid sequence in TCRdb belongs to a much larger clone and departs from this DNA's translation at residue 10, likely a sequencing read error; the sequence shown is translated from the DNA. The CDR3 DNA follows: TGTGCCTGTGACACGGTGGGGGATACTAGGGGATTTGACACCGATAAACTCATCTTT. This sequence encodes CACDTVGDTRGFDTDKLIF. The rearrangement joins TRDV2 to TRDJ1; 10 bases are a match to TRDD3. CDR1 is GEAIGNYY, CDR2 EKD, per germline. The CDR3 spans 19 residues. Trimming at V came to 1 base and at J to 0 bases, leaving 13 bases not matched to a gene.

This clone was observed a handful of times. TCRdb has a much larger clone's protein, which differs at residue 10 from the translation of this DNA, likely because of a read error; what is shown is the protein translated from the DNA. The chain carries TRDV1 and TRDJ1; TRDD3 aligns across 8 bases. In germline, CDR1 is TSWWSYY, CDR2 QGS. The J segment lost 7 bases and the V segment lost 7 bases, leaving 11 bases of the junction unmatched. The CDR3 is 14 amino acids. The CDR3 reads CALERTGGPGKLIF. CDR3 DNA sequence: TGTGCTCTTGAGCGAACTGGGGGCCCTGGTAAACTCATCTTT.

As regards this clone: This sequence is one base from a far larger clone and is likely a read error. The same CDR3 also results from other DNA sequences found in this sample. V is TRDV2 and J is TRDJ3; the match to TRDD3 covers 13 bases. The J gene is not listed in TCRdb, so it was assigned here from a DNA match to germline. Germline-derived CDR1 and CDR2 are GEAIGNYY and EKD. There are 19 residues in the CDR3. Here the CDR3 reads CACDPLLGDTRRDTRQMFF. CDR3 DNA sequence: TGCGCCTGTGACCCATTACTGGGGGATACGCGCCGGGACACCCGACAGATGTTTTTC.

With regard to this clone: This likely stems from a read error, as it lies one base from a far larger clone. This CDR3 is also generated by other DNA sequences in the sample. CDR3 bases: TGTGCCTGTGACACCGGGATAATGACAGCACAGCTCTTCTTT. This sequence encodes CACDTGIMTAQLFF. TRDV2 is the V gene, and the J gene was not called; the table's D call, TRDD3, has no DNA check behind it. The germline CDR1 and CDR2 sequences are GEAIGNYY and EKD. This CDR3 region has 14 residues.

This clone was picked up a small number of times. The mismatch at residue 16 between this DNA's translation and the TCRdb protein of a much larger clone likely reflects a read error; the protein shown is translated from the DNA. The chain carries TRDV1 and TRDJ1; TRDD3 matches 10 bases. The J gene comes from matching the DNA to germline here; TCRdb lacks it. With V trimmed by 1 base and J by 3 bases, 20 bases remained unmatched. The germline V gene has CDR1 TSWWSYY and CDR2 QGS. CDR3 length: 21 residues. CDR3 amino acids: CALGERRKTWGIPAYADKLIF. For the CDR3, the DNA is TGTGCTCTTGGGGAACGGCGTAAGACTTGGGGGATACCGGCGTACGCCGATAAACTCATCTTT.

Points on this clone: TCRdb's protein for this DNA is that of a much larger clone and differs from the translation at residue 10, likely a read error; the protein shown is the DNA translation. In nucleotides, the CDR3 is TGTGCTCTTGGGGAATGCCCCCTACTTTCCTCTAGGTCCACGTTACTGGGGGATAAATATAAACTCATTTTT. Translation gives CALGECPLLSSRSTLLGDKYKLIF. No J gene was named, though the V gene is TRDV1; the table's D call, TRDD3, has no DNA check behind it. Germline CDR1 is TSWWSYY and CDR2 is QGS. The CDR3 is made up of 24 amino acids.

This clone is labeled medium-sized. The CDR3 DNA reads TGTGCCTGTGACACTGTCGGGGCTGGGGGATATCACACCGATAAACTCATCTTT. Translation: CACDTVGAGGYHTDKLIF. The chain links TRDV2 to TRDJ1, with 10 bases lining up with TRDD3. V shed 1 base, J shed 0 bases, and the junction held 10 bases outside the gene matches. The V gene's germline CDR1 is GEAIGNYY and CDR2 EKD. This CDR3 region has 18 residues.

On this clone itself: TCRdb's protein, taken from a much larger clone, differs from this DNA's translation at residue 11, likely owing to a read error; the protein displayed comes from the DNA. J is TRDJ1 and V is TRDV1, with 11 bases fitting TRDD3. The J gene is absent in TCRdb and was assigned here via DNA matching to germline. Germline V CDR1 and CDR2: TSWWSYY, QGS. The V gene end was trimmed by 0 bases and the J gene end by 4 bases; junction bases not matched to a gene: 4. This CDR3 has 16 residues. CDR3 sequence: CALGELVLGDIDKLIF. The CDR3 region has the DNA TGTGCTCTTGGGGAACTTGTACTGGGGGATATCGATAAACTCATCTTT.

This rearrangement joins TRDV3 to TRDJ1; 9 bases agree with TRDD3. The J gene is not listed in TCRdb, so it was assigned here from a DNA match to germline. CDR3 size: 26 residues. Germline-derived CDR1 and CDR2 are TVYSNPD and GDNSRS (reference sequence). V shed 5 bases, J shed 0 bases, and the junction held 43 bases outside the gene matches. CDR3 in amino acids: CAPGTSWLRWGGVGIRSPSYTDKLIF. The CDR3 nucleotides are TGTGCCCCTGGAACAAGCTGGCTCAGATGGGGGGGAGTGGGGATACGATCCCCCTCGTACACCGATAAACTCATCTTT.

Remarks on this clone: TCRdb's listed protein matches a much larger clone and diverges from this DNA's translation at residue 15, likely through a read error; the protein shown comes from the DNA. The chain carries TRDV2 and TRDJ3; 13 nucleotides agree with TRDD3. The J gene, absent from TCRdb, was called here by matching the DNA to germline. The germline V gene encodes CDR1 GEAIGNYY and CDR2 EKD. The CDR3 runs to 19 residues. For the CDR3, the DNA is TGTGCCTGTGTCCCCGTACTGGGGGATACGGGCTGGGACACCCAACAGATGTTTTTC. It encodes CACVPVLGDTGWDTQQMFF.

This clone was observed a handful of times. TCRdb assigns this DNA the protein of a much larger clone, which departs from its translation at residue 13; this likely reflects a read error, and the protein shown comes from translating the DNA. Here the CDR3 DNA reads TGTGCCTGTGACATTGTCCTTCCTACCGGGGATACCCCCACCGATAAACTCATCTTT. Its translation: CACDIVLPTGDTPTDKLIF. The rearrangement uses TRDV2 and TRDJ1; D perhaps matches TRDD2 (9 bases). Germline matching of the DNA provided the J gene here, since TCRdb leaves it blank. CDR3 size: 19 residues. The ends were cut back, 2 bases at V and 1 base at J, with 25 bases in the middle. Germline V gene sequence: CDR1 GEAIGNYY, CDR2 EKD.

Notes on this clone: For this DNA, TCRdb reports the protein of a much larger clone, which diverges at residue 20, most likely from a read error; the protein presented here is translated directly from the DNA. J gene calling gave no result, while the V gene is TRDV2; the table's D call, TRDD3, was not checked against the DNA. The germline gives CDR1 GEAIGNYY, CDR2 EKD. This CDR3 region has 21 residues. The CDR3 coding sequence is TGTGCCTGTGACACCCTCACCTTATCTGTACTGGGGGATAATCGCACCGATAAACTCACCTTT. Translating it yields CACDTLTLSVLGDNRTDKLTF.

This clone has more than one count but fewer than ten. It is likely a read error: a sequence one base away is far more abundant. The J gene has no call, while the V gene is TRDV2; no check of the table's D call, TRDD3, against the DNA was made. Germline assignment: CDR1 GEAIGNYY and CDR2 EKD. The CDR3 is made up of 17 amino acids. CDR3 residues: CACDTTGGSWDTQQMFF. CDR3 DNA sequence: TGTGCCTGTGACACTACTGGGGGATCCTGGGACACCCAACAGATGTTCTTC.

A few counts support this clone. TCRdb attributes to this sequence the protein of a much larger clone, which differs from the DNA translation at residue 15; a read error is likely, and the protein displayed is translated from the DNA. The chain uses TRDV1 and TRDJ2, with TRDD3 identical over 9 bases. The J gene, not given by TCRdb, was assigned here from a germline match of the nucleotide sequence. This CDR3 has 19 amino acids. CDR1 TSWWSYY and CDR2 QGS come from the germline V gene. In DNA, the CDR3 is TGTGCTCTTGGGGTGCCGTGGGGCTACTTGGGGGATATGACAGTACAACTCTTCTTT. It encodes CALGVPWGYLGDMTVQLFF.

In the case of this clone: It differs at one base from a far larger clone, so likely a read error. This specimen includes other DNA sequences encoding the same CDR3. No call exists for the J gene, whereas the V gene is TRDV1; the table's D gene call, TRDD3, was not cross checked with the DNA. CDR1 TSWWSYY and CDR2 QGS come from the germline V gene. The CDR3 consists of 19 residues. CDR3 sequence: CALGELLGGRTLVTDKLIF. The CDR3 DNA follows: TGTGCTCTTGGGGAACTATTGGGAGGTAGGACCCTCGTCACCGATAAACTCATCTTC.

This clone was seen a handful of times. TCRdb's protein for this DNA is that of a much larger clone and differs from the translation at residue 5, likely a read error; the protein shown is the DNA translation. The rearrangement uses TRDV1 and TRDJ1, with D maybe TRDD3 (5 bases). Germline-derived CDR1 and CDR2 are TSWWSYY and QGS. Trimming removed 4 bases at V and 2 bases at J, with 14 bases between. The CDR3 is 15 amino acids. The CDR3, as DNA: TGTGCTCTTGGGGGTAACTACGGGGAAACCGATAAACTCATCTTT. Protein: CALGGNYGETDKLIF.

A remark on this clone: TCRdb assigns this DNA the protein of a much larger clone, which departs from its translation at residue 10; this likely reflects a read error, and the protein shown comes from translating the DNA. The rearrangement links TRDV1 to TRDJ1; D ambiguous. Here the J gene came from matching the DNA to germline, since TCRdb omits it. Germline loops: CDR1 TSWWSYY, CDR2 QGS. V shed 3 bases and J shed 0 bases, with 14 bases lying between them. The CDR3 contains 16 residues. The CDR3 region is CALGEGPTLHTDKLIF. The CDR3 nucleotides read TGTGCTCTTGGGGAGGGCCCAACTCTGCACACCGATAAACTCATCTTT.